This T cell receptor beta chain was sequenced in a study of blood T cell repertoires in COVID-19. Study-wide context: Samples representing acute and convalescent COVID-19 were sourced from the United States, Italy and Spain. The cDNA or gDNA used as material had been derived from T cells, B-cell-depleted T cells, or PBMCs.

Authors' data handling: Researchers report that nucleated cell counts were estimated from reference gene primer amplification. Method: immunoSEQ multiplex PCR; TCRdb's copy keeps in-frame clones and lacks some. For V, J and clone size, that table is used; D and trimming come from the DNA. The table has about 90,000 clones, 90% seen once. The CDR3 length is 18 residues. The J segment lost 2 bases and the V segment lost 3 bases, leaving 10 bases of the junction unmatched. Germline V gives CDR1 SNHLY, CDR2 FYNNEI. The sequence was collected from a man in his fifties or sixties with acute or convalescent COVID-19. The chain links TRBV2 to TRBJ2-3; TRBD2 matches at 11 bases. The sequenced sample consisted of peripheral blood. CDR3 DNA sequence: TGTGCCAGCAGTGATGGGCGGGGACTAGCGGTATCCACAGATACGCAGTATTTT. Its translation: CASSDGRGLAVSTDTQYF.